The clone carrying this TCR beta chain was counted only a few times. The ends lost 10 bases at V and 1 base at J; junction bases unmatched: 10. The CDR3 loop spans 15 amino acids. The germline gives CDR1 SGDLS, CDR2 YYNGEE. A single record per CDR3 protein comes from TCRdb applying MiXCR to the RT-PCR reads. The data contain 920,000 or so distinct CDR3 sequences, roughly 18% of them singletons. The sample is drawn from a study of patients and donors after allogeneic stem cell transplantation. The chain has TRBV9 and TRBJ2-1; 8 bases align to TRBD1. This receptor was obtained from a human donor who was either an allogeneic HSCT recipient or a stem cell or donor lymphocyte infusion donor (not recorded which). It is not recorded whose cells these are; they may come from a transplant donor. Sequences were obtained from blood, either unsorted or a sorted T cell fraction (not recorded which). CDR3 residues: CARRTGKDSYNEQFF. CDR3 nucleotide sequence: TGTGCCCGAAGGACAGGGAAGGATTCCTACAATGAGCAGTTCTTC.